The 13 T cell receptor beta chains presented below share a single source sample, sequenced in a study of T cell repertoires in cytomegalovirus infection. TCRdb analysed the reads with MiXCR anew, one entry per CDR3 protein. The sample shows just under 500,000 distinct CDR3 sequences, 30% to 40% of them seen only once. For these receptors, no antigen is known. The sequencing used cultured PBMCs, collected from culture after CMV antigen stimulation. Receptors were obtained from a human donor in good health (CMV status not recorded). Some clones in this sample may be carry-over from other donors' samples.

J is TRBJ2-4 and V is TRBV5-6; D possibly corresponds to TRBD2 (5 bases). Germline V gives CDR1 SGHDT, CDR2 YYEEEE. Trimming took 4 bases from V and 2 from J, leaving 13 bases between them. The CDR3 spans 15 residues. CDR3 sequence (DNA): TGTGCCAGCAGCGTCCTCCGGGGTACCAAAAACATTCAGTACTTC. It encodes CASSVLRGTKNIQYF.

The chain links TRBV27 to TRBJ2-3, with TRBD2 matching 10 bases. Germline CDR1 MNHEY, CDR2 SMNVEV (reference sequence). The CDR3 loop spans 16 amino acids. V gave up 5 bases and J gave up 3 bases; unmatched junction bases: 8. DNA for the CDR3: TGTGCCAGCAGTCCTCAAGCGGGAGGGCCGACAGATACGCAGTATTTT. Amino acid sequence: CASSPQAGGPTDTQYF.

The chain carries TRBV6-6 and TRBJ1-5, with 9 positions matching TRBD1. V was clipped by 5 bases and J by 0 bases; unmatched bases: 5. Per germline, CDR1 MNHNY and CDR2 SVGAGI (reference sequence). This CDR3 has 16 residues. CDR3: CASSDRDRASNQPQHF. CDR3 DNA sequence: TGTGCCAGCAGTGACCGGGACAGGGCTAGCAATCAGCCCCAGCATTTT.

J is TRBJ1-1 and V is TRBV6-1; weak D call: TRBD1 (5 bases). V was clipped by 4 bases and J by 3 bases, with 12 bases between them. Germline V gene lookup returns CDR1 MNHNS and CDR2 SASEGT. CDR3 length: 14 amino acids. CDR3 protein: CASSAQGGDTEAFF. CDR3 in DNA: TGTGCCAGCAGTGCCCAGGGAGGCGACACTGAAGCTTTCTTT.

V and J are TRBV2 and TRBJ2-1; D not certain. The germline V and J ends were trimmed by 2 bases and 9 bases, with 11 bases remaining between them. Germline V gene sequence: CDR1 SNHLY, CDR2 FYNNEI. CDR3 length: 13 amino acids. The CDR3 DNA follows: TGTGCCAGCAGTGAAACGGCATTGGGTGAGCAGTTCTTC. Its translation is CASSETALGEQFF.

This chain joins TRBV7-8 and TRBJ1-6; TRBD1 matches at 7 bases. From germline, CDR1 is SGHVS and CDR2 FQNEAQ. V lost 3 bases and J lost 7; bases outside the gene matches: 12. CDR3 length: 17 amino acids. This CDR3 reads CASSFWSTGTANSPLHF. The CDR3 bases are TGTGCCAGCAGCTTCTGGAGTACCGGGACAGCCAATTCACCCCTCCACTTT.

The chain recombines TRBV12-3 or TRBV12-4 with TRBJ2-3; D perhaps matches TRBD2 (6 bases). Trimming took 5 bases from V and 3 from J, leaving 15 bases between them. The CDR3 runs 15 residues. As DNA, the CDR3 is TGTGCCAGCAGTCTCTCCCCGGAGGGAACAGATACGCAGTATTTT. It is translated as CASSLSPEGTDTQYF.

The chain uses TRBV6-6 and TRBJ2-7; D may be TRBD1 or TRBD2 (5 bases each). The CDR3 is 11 residues long. Germline V gene sequence: CDR1 MNHNY, CDR2 SVGAGI (reference sequence). Deletions cut 7 bases from V and 12 bases from J, with 16 bases between. CDR3 in amino acids: CASTQGVSRYF. DNA of the CDR3: TGTGCCAGCACTCAGGGAGTTTCTCGGTACTTC.

This clonotype was picked up a small number of times. The rearrangement joins TRBV2 to TRBJ2-3; D gene ambiguous. The CDR3 is 11 amino acids. The V end lost 11 bases, the J end lost 5 bases, and 11 bases lay between the germline ends. Germline V gene lookup returns CDR1 SNHLY and CDR2 FYNNEI. The CDR3 DNA follows: TGTGCCGGTAGTTTGGGAGATACGCAGTATTTT. Translating gives CAGSLGDTQYF.

V is TRBV11-2 and J is TRBJ1-1, with D unresolved. Germline CDR1 SGHAT, CDR2 FQNNGV. Trimming pared 5 bases from V and 1 base from J, leaving 20 bases between. The CDR3 contains 17 residues. CDR3 in DNA: TGTGCCAGCAGCCTAAAGGCCTTTGGAACAGAGAACACTGAAGCTTTCTTT. As protein: CASSLKAFGTENTEAFF.

The V gene is TRBV4-1, the J gene TRBJ1-5; 7 nucleotides agree with TRBD1. The germline V gene has CDR1 MGHRA and CDR2 YSYEKL. There are 14 residues in the CDR3. Trimming took 4 bases from V and 3 from J; bases not matched to a gene: 3. In DNA form, the CDR3 reads TGCGCCAGCAGCCGAGGGACAGTCAATCAGCCCCAGCATTTT. Protein sequence: CASSRGTVNQPQHF.

This clonotype has just a few counts. The rearrangement joins TRBV20-1 to TRBJ1-3; D is perhaps TRBD1 (5 bases). In germline, CDR1 is DFQATT, CDR2 SNEGSKA (reference sequence). V was trimmed by 5 bases and J by 2 bases, leaving 10 bases between them. This CDR3 is 13 amino acids long. The CDR3 nucleotides read TGCAGTGCTGCTGGAGGGGCTGGAAACACCATATATTTT. It codes for CSAAGGAGNTIYF.

V usage is TRBV19 and J usage is TRBJ2-3; 7 nucleotides align to TRBD2. J was trimmed by 10 bases and V by 5 bases; bases with no gene match: 6. This CDR3 contains 12 residues. Per the germline V gene, CDR1 is LNHDA and CDR2 is SQIVND (reference sequence). CDR3 bases: TGTGCCAGTAGTCGGGACTACCAAGCGCAGTATTTT. It translates to CASSRDYQAQYF.